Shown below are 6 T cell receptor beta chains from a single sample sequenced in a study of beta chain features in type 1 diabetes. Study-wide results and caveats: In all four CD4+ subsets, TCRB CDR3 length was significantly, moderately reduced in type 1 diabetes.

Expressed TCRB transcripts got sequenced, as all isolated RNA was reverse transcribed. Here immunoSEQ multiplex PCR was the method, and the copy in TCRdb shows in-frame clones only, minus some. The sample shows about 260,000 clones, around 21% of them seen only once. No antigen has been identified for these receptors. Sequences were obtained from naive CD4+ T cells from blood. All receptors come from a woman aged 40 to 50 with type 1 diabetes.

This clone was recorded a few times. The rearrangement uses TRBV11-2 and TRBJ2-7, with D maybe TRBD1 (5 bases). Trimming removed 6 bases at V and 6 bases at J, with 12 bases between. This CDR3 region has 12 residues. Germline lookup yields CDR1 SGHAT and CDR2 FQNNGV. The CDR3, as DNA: TGTGCCAGCAGACCAGACAGCTCCGAGCAGTACTTC. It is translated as CASRPDSSEQYF.

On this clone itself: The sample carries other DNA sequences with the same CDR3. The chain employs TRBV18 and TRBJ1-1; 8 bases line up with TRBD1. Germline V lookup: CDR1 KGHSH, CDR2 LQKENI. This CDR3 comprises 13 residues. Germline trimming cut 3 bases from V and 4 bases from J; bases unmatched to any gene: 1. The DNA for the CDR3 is TGTGCCAGCTCACCTACAGGGGGCACTGAAGCTTTCTTT. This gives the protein CASSPTGGTEAFF. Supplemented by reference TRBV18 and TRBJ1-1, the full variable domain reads NAGVMQNPRHLVRRRGQEARLRCSPMKGHSHVYWYRQLPEEGLKFMVYLQKENIIDESGMPKERFSAEFPKEGPSILRIQQVVRGDSAAYFCASSPTGGTEAFFGQGTRLTVV.

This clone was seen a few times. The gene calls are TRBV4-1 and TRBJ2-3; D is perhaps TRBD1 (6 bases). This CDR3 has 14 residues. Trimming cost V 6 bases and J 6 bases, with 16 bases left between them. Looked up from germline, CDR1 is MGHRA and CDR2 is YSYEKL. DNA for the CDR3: TGCGCCAGCAGTCGGATCGAGCAGGGGGATACGCAGTATTTT. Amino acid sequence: CASSRIEQGDTQYF.

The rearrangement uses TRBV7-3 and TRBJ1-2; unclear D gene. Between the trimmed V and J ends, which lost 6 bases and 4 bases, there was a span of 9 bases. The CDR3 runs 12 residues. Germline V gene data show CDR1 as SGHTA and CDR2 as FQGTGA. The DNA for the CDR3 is TGTGCCAGCAGGGCAGAGGTCTATGGCTACACCTTC. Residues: CASRAEVYGYTF.

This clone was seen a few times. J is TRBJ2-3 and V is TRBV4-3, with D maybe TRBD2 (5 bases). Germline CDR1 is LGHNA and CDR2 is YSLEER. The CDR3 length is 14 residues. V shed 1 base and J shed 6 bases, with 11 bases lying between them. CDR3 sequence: CASSQARTWDTQYF. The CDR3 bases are TGCGCCAGCAGCCAAGCCCGGACTTGGGATACGCAGTATTTT.

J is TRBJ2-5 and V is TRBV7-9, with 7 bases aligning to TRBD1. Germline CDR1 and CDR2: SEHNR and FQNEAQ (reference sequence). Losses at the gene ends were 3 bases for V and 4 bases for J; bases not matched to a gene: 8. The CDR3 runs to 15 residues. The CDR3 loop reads CASSFLGGSGETQYF. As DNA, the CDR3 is TGTGCCAGCAGCTTCCTAGGGGGCAGCGGAGAGACCCAGTACTTC.